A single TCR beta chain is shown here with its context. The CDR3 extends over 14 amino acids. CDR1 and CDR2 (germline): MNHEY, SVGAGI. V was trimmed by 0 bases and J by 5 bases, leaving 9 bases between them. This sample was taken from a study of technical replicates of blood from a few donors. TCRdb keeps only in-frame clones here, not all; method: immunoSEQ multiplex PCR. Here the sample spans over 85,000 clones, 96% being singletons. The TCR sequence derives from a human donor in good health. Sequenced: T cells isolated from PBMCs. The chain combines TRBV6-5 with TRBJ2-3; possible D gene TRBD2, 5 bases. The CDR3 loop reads CASSYSGGRDTQYF. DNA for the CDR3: TGTGCCAGCAGTTACTCGGGTGGGAGAGATACGCAGTATTTT.